This TCR beta chain was observed in a study of graft-versus-host responses after intestinal transplantation. The CDR3 covers 13 residues. The germline gives CDR1 GTSNPN, CDR2 SVGIG (reference sequence). V lost 0 bases, J lost 2 bases, and 5 bases lay in between. A remark on this clone: The antigen is undetermined.

The method was immunoSEQ multiplex PCR; TCRdb's version includes in-frame clones alone and lacks a portion of them. The sample includes fewer than 120,000 clones, 80% to 95% of them seen just once. Sequencing was performed on unstimulated CD8+ T cells sorted from spleen or lymph node cells, taken before intestinal transplant. This rearrangement joins TRBV30 to TRBJ1-3, with D tentatively TRBD1 (5 bases). The clonotype comes from a human donor who received an intestinal transplant. The CDR3 DNA is TGTGCCTGGAGTGTCAGGGCTGGAAACACCATATATTTT. Its protein is CAWSVRAGNTIYF.